The 19 T cell receptor beta chains listed next were all sequenced from one sample in a study of shared clonotypes between healthy human individuals (dated by TCRdb to about 2020). Library generation was performed with the immunoSEQ multiplex PCR assay. Not all clones reach the TCRdb copy of this immuneACCESS table, which keeps in-frame sequences only. Checked studies attribute under half of the gap to unresolved V genes and leave the rest unexplained. The sample records around 2,000,000 clones, approximately 94% of which are singletons. Jointly, the top ten make up roughly 1% of the sample. For the CD8 naive samples, CD45RO-negative cells were positively selected for CCR7, yielding a CD45RA+CCR7+ population from which TemRA cells were excluded. The specimen was naive CD8+ T cells sorted from blood. The cell subset or site label, read with the paper, signifies: CD45RA+CCR7+. These receptors were obtained from a man between 18 and 35 years old in good health.

The chain carries TRBV27 and TRBJ2-4; D gene uncertain. CDR1 and CDR2 from the germline V gene are MNHEY and SMNVEV (reference sequence). V gave up 5 bases and J gave up 7 bases, with 15 bases separating them. The CDR3 sequence is 14 residues long. The CDR3 nucleotides are TGTGCCAGCAGTCCCATAGGCACGGAGAACATTCAGTACTTC. It yields the protein CASSPIGTENIQYF.

This clone was detected only a few times. This sample also contains other DNA sequences that code for the same CDR3. The J gene is TRBJ1-2, the V gene TRBV15; 9 nucleotides align to TRBD1. Losses at the gene ends were 0 bases for V and 8 bases for J; bases not matched to a gene: 10. The CDR3 spans 16 residues. Germline lookup yields CDR1 LNHNV and CDR2 YYDKDF (reference sequence). This chain's CDR3 is CATSRDLGQGLGGYTF. CDR3 DNA: TGTGCCACCAGCAGAGATTTGGGACAGGGCCTTGGGGGCTACACCTTC.

A remark on this clone: The sample has other DNA sequences that encode this CDR3 too. This chain joins TRBV5-1 and TRBJ2-2; 10 nucleotides match TRBD1. Trimming at V came to 4 bases and at J to 5 bases, leaving 5 bases not matched to a gene. The CDR3 sequence is 15 residues long. The germline CDR1 and CDR2 sequences are SGHRS and YFSETQ. The CDR3 loop reads CASSPGTGDTGELFF. In DNA form, the CDR3 reads TGCGCCAGCAGCCCCGGGACAGGGGATACCGGGGAGCTGTTTTTT.

V is TRBV19 and J is TRBJ1-6; D is perhaps TRBD1 (6 bases). Germline V gene sequence: CDR1 LNHDA, CDR2 SQIVND (reference sequence). This CDR3 region has 14 residues. Trimming stripped 9 bases from V and 2 bases from J, with 11 bases between. CDR3 DNA sequence: TGTGCCAGAAAACAGGGACCCTATAATTCACCCCTCCACTTT. Its translation is CARKQGPYNSPLHF.

Worth noting for this clone: The junction and the germline gene differ at one end; a read error may be behind it. The CDR3 protein is CAWSVSQAYNSPLYF. The CDR3 nucleotides read TGTGCCTGGAGTGTTTCACAGGCCTATAATTCACCCCTCTACTTT. This chain connects TRBV30 to TRBJ1-6; D is possibly TRBD1 (5 bases). Germline V CDR1 and CDR2: GTSNPN, SVGIG (reference sequence). The CDR3 is 15 amino acids. The full variable domain, in which reference TRBV30 and TRBJ1-6 provide the parts outside the CDR3, is SQTIHQWPATLVQPVGSPLSLECTVEGTSNPNLYWYRQAAGRGLQLLFYSVGIGQISSEVPQNLSASRPQDRQFILSSKKLLLSDSGFYLCAWSVSQAYNSPLYFGNGTRLTVT.

V gene TRBV13 combines with J gene TRBJ1-3; a possible D gene is TRBD1 (5 bases). CDR1 and CDR2 (germline): PRHDT, FYEKMQ (reference sequence). The V gene lost 4 bases and the J gene lost 3 bases, with 13 bases spanning the gap. This CDR3 is 15 amino acids long. The CDR3 loop reads CASSSPTAFGNTIYF. The CDR3 region has the DNA TGTGCCAGCAGCTCCCCGACAGCTTTTGGAAACACCATATATTTT. The full variable domain, rest sourced from reference TRBV13 and TRBJ1-3, is AAGVIQSPRHLIKEKRETATLKCYPIPRHDTVYWYQQGPGQDPQFLISFYEKMQSDKGSIPDRFSAQQFSDYHSELNMSSLELGDSALYFCASSSPTAFGNTIYFGEGSWLTVV.

The gene calls are TRBV7-6 and TRBJ2-7; D remains ambiguous. Trimming stripped 5 bases from V and 6 bases from J, with 8 bases between. The CDR3 covers 11 residues. CDR1 is SGHVS, CDR2 FNYEAQ, per germline. DNA of the CDR3: TGTGCCAGCAGCGAGCTGGGCGAGCAGTACTTC. It specifies CASSELGEQYF.

The gene calls are TRBV7-9 and TRBJ1-2; D is perhaps TRBD1 (6 bases). This CDR3 has 12 amino acids. The V end lost 5 bases, the J end lost 13 bases, and 17 bases lay between the germline ends. CDR1 and CDR2 from the germline V gene are SEHNR and FQNEAQ (reference sequence). This chain's CDR3 is CASSTQGPSGTF. CDR3 in DNA: TGTGCCAGCAGCACACAGGGACCGTCAGGCACCTTC.

The CDR3 DNA sequence: TGCAGCGTTCGGGCCTTGACTTACCTATACAATGAGCAGTTCTTC. The encoded protein is CSVRALTYLYNEQFF. The rearrangement uses TRBV29-1 and TRBJ2-1; no definite D call. CDR1 SQVTM and CDR2 ANQGSEA come from the germline V gene. The V end lost 5 bases, the J end lost 4 bases, and 18 bases lay between the germline ends. The length of the CDR3 is 15 residues.

V is TRBV4-1 and J is TRBJ2-3; 7 nucleotides line up with TRBD2. Losses at the gene ends were 6 bases for V and 3 bases for J; bases not matched to a gene: 6. Germline values: CDR1 MGHRA, CDR2 YSYEKL. The CDR3 contains 14 residues. The CDR3 reads CASSPSGETDTQYF. The CDR3 DNA is TGCGCCAGCAGTCCCAGCGGGGAAACAGATACGCAGTATTTT.

CDR3: CASSPGTVYYEQYF. CDR3 DNA: TGTGCCAGCAGTCCCGGGACGGTATACTACGAGCAGTACTTC. This sequence joins TRBV11-2 and TRBJ2-7; possibly TRBD1 or TRBD2 for D (5 bases each). V lost 6 bases, J lost 3 bases, and 15 bases lay in between. Germline V gives CDR1 SGHAT, CDR2 FQNNGV. The CDR3 loop spans 14 amino acids.

J is TRBJ2-2 and V is TRBV29-1; possibly TRBD1 for D (5 bases). This CDR3 has 11 amino acids. Germline CDR1 is SQVTM and CDR2 is ANQGSEA. Trimming pared 6 bases from V and 14 bases from J, leaving 16 bases between. CDR3 in DNA: TGCAGCGTCCCAGAAGGGGTGGGTCTGTTTTTT. As protein: CSVPEGVGLFF.

This chain connects TRBV4-3 to TRBJ2-5, with 7 bases that match TRBD2. Germline CDR1 LGHNA, CDR2 YSLEER. This CDR3 is 16 amino acids long. V shed 5 bases, J shed 0 bases, and the junction held 9 bases outside the gene matches. CDR3 in DNA: TGCGCCAGCAGCAAATTAGCGGGCGAGTACCAAGAGACCCAGTACTTC. Protein sequence: CASSKLAGEYQETQYF.

The J gene is TRBJ2-7, the V gene TRBV19; the match to TRBD1 covers 9 bases. This CDR3 spans 14 amino acids. J gave up 6 bases and V 4 bases, and 7 bases lay outside the gene matches. CDR1 LNHDA and CDR2 SQIVND come from the germline V gene (reference sequence). CDR3 region: CASSTGDRAFEQYF. The DNA of the CDR3 is TGTGCCAGTAGTACGGGGGACAGGGCTTTCGAGCAGTACTTC.

J is TRBJ2-5 and V is TRBV2, with TRBD2 matching 9 bases. The V gene end was trimmed by 7 bases and the J gene end by 1 base; junction bases not matched to a gene: 4. The CDR3 runs 14 residues. From germline, CDR1 is SNHLY and CDR2 FYNNEI. The DNA for the CDR3 is TGTGCCAGCAAGCAGCGGGGGGTCCAAGAGACCCAGTACTTC. Translating it yields CASKQRGVQETQYF. Full variable domain (outside the CDR3, taken from reference TRBV2 and TRBJ2-5): EPEVTQTPSHQVTQMGQEVILRCVPISNHLYFYWYRQILGQKVEFLVSFYNNEISEKSEIFDDQFSVERPDGSNFTLKIRSTKLEDSAMYFCASKQRGVQETQYFGPGTRLLVL.

The gene calls are TRBV7-9 and TRBJ2-7; unclear D gene. CDR3 size: 12 residues. V lost 1 base to trimming and J lost 5 bases, with 6 bases between them. Per germline, CDR1 SEHNR and CDR2 FQNEAQ (reference sequence). This chain's CDR3 is CASSLVFHEQYF. The DNA of the CDR3 is TGTGCCAGCAGCTTAGTCTTCCACGAGCAGTACTTC.

The V gene is TRBV23-1, the J gene TRBJ2-7; the D call may be TRBD1 or TRBD2 (5 bases each). TRBV23-1 is recorded as an ORF, its role being uncertain. V lost 10 bases and J 1 base, leaving 17 bases between the germline ends. The CDR3 totals 14 residues. The CDR3 spells CATSPGTSSYEQYF. CDR3 DNA: TGCGCCACCTCTCCGGGGACGTCGTCCTACGAGCAGTACTTC.

The chain is built from TRBV7-9 and TRBJ1-1; 7 bases match TRBD1. V was clipped by 2 bases and J by 8 bases; unmatched bases: 5. The germline CDR1 and CDR2 sequences are SEHNR and FQNEAQ (reference sequence). CDR3 length: 13 amino acids. As DNA, the CDR3 is TGTGCCAGCAGCTTAATAGGGGGCAGGGAAGCTTTCTTT. Amino acids: CASSLIGGREAFF.

On this clone: The same CDR3 also results from other DNA sequences found in this sample. The CDR3 DNA sequence: TGTGCCAGCAGTTTGGCACAGAACACTGAAGCTTTCTTT. Amino acid sequence: CASSLAQNTEAFF. The rearrangement links TRBV27 to TRBJ1-1; no firm D call. V lost 3 bases, J lost 1 base, and 6 bases lay in between. The CDR3 totals 13 residues. Germline V CDR1 and CDR2: MNHEY, SMNVEV (reference sequence).